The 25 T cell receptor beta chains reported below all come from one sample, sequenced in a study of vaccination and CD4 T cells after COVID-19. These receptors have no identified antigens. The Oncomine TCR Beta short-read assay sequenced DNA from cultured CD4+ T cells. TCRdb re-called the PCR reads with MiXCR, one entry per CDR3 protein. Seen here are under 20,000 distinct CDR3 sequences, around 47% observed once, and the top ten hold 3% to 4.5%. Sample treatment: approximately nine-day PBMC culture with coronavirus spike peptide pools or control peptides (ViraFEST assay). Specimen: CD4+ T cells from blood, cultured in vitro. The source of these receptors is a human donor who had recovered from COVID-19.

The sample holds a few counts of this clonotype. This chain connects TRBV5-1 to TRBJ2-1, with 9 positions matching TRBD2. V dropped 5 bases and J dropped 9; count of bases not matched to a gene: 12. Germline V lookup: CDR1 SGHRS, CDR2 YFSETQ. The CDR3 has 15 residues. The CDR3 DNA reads TGCGCCAGCAGGATGAGGTCTAGCGGGACGAGTGAGCAGTTCTTC. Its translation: CASRMRSSGTSEQFF. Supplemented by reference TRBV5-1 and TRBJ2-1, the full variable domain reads KAGVTQTPRYLIKTRGQQVTLSCSPISGHRSVSWYQQTPGQGLQFLFEYFSETQRNKGNFPGRFSGRQFSNSRSEMNVSTLELGDSALYLCASRMRSSGTSEQFFGPGTRLTVL.

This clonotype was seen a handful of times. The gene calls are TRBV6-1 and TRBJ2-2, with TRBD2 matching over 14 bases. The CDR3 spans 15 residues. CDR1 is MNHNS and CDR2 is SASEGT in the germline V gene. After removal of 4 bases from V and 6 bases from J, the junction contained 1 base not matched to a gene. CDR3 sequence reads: CASSGLAGGPGELFF. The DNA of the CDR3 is TGTGCCAGCAGTGGACTAGCGGGAGGGCCCGGGGAGCTGTTTTTT.

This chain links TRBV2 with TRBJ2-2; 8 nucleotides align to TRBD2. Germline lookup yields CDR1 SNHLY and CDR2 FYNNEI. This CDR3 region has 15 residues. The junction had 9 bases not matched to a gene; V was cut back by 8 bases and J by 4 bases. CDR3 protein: CASVRTSLSTGELFF. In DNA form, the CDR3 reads TGTGCCAGCGTGCGGACTAGCTTAAGCACCGGGGAGCTGTTTTTT.

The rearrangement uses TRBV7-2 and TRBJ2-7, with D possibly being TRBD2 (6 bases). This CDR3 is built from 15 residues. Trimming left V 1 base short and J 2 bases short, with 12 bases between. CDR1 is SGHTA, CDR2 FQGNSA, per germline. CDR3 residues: CASSLEPGETYEQYF. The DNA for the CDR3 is TGTGCCAGCAGCTTAGAACCGGGAGAGACCTACGAGCAGTACTTC. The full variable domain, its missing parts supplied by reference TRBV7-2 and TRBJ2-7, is GAGVSQSPSNKVTEKGKDVELRCDPISGHTALYWYRQSLGQGLEFLIYFQGNSAPDKSGLPSDRFSAERTGGSVSTLTIQRTQQEDSAVYLCASSLEPGETYEQYFGPGTRLTVT.

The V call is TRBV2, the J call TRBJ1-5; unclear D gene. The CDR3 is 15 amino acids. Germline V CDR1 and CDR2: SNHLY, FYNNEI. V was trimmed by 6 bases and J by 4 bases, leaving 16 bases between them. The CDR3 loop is CASSYRIRSNQPQHF. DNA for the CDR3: TGTGCCAGCAGCTACAGAATCAGATCTAATCAGCCCCAGCATTTT.

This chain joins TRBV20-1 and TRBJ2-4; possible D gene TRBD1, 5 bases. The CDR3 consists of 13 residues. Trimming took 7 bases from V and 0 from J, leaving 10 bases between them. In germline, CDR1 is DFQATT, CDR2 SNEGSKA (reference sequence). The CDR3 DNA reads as TGCAGTGTAACAGGTCTAGCCAAAAACATTCAGTACTTC. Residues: CSVTGLAKNIQYF.

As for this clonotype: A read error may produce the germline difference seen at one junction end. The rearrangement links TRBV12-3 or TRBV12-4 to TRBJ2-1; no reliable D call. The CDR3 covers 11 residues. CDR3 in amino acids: CPREPYNEQFF. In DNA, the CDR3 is TGCCCCCGAGAGCCCTACAATGAGCAGTTCTTC.

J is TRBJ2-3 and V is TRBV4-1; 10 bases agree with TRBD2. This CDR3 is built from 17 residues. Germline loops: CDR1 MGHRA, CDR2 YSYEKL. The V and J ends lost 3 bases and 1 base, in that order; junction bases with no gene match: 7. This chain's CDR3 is CASSHPRTSGRTDTQYF. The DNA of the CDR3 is TGCGCCAGCAGCCACCCCCGGACTAGCGGCCGCACAGATACGCAGTATTTT.

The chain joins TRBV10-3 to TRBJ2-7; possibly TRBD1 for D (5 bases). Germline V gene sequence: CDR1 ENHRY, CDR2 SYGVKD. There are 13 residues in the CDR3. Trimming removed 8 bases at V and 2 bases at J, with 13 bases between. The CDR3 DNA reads TGTGCCATCCACAATGACAGCCCCTACGAGCAGTACTTC. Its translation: CAIHNDSPYEQYF.

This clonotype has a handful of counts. The CDR3 DNA sequence: TGTGCCAGCGGGTTCGCAGATACGCAGTATTTT. Residues: CASGFADTQYF. The chain employs TRBV27 and TRBJ2-3; the D is unclear. V lost 8 bases, J lost 4 bases, and 7 bases lay in between. This CDR3 contains 11 residues. From germline, CDR1 is MNHEY and CDR2 SMNVEV (reference sequence).

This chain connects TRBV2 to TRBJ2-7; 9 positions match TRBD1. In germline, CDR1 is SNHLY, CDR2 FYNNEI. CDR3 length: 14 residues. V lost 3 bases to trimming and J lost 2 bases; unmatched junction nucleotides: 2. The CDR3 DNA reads TGTGCCAGCAGTGAGACAGGGGGTCCCTACGAGCAGTACTTC. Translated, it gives CASSETGGPYEQYF.

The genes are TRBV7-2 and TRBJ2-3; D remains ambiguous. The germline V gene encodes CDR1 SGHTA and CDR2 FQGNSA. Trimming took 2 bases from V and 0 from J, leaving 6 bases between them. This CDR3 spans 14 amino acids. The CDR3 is CASSLLGSTDTQYF. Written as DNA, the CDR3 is TGTGCCAGCAGCTTATTGGGGAGCACAGATACGCAGTATTTT.

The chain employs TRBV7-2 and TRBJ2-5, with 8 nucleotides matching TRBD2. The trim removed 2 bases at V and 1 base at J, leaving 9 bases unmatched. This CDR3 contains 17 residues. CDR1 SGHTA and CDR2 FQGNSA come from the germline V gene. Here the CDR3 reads CASSLRIAGLPQETQYF. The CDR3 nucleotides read TGTGCCAGCAGCTTAAGGATAGCGGGACTACCCCAAGAGACCCAGTACTTC.

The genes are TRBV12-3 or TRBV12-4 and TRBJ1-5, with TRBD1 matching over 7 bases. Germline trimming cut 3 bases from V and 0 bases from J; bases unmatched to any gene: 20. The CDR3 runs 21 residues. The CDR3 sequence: CASSFRVRFVGTAHSNQPQHF. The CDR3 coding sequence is TGTGCCAGCAGTTTTAGGGTTCGGTTCGTTGGGACAGCTCATAGCAATCAGCCCCAGCATTTT.

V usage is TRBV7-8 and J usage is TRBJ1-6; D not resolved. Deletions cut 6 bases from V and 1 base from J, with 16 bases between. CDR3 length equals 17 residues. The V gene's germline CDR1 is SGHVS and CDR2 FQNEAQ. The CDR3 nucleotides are TGTGCCAGCAGGCCTTTGTGGACGGAGTCCTATAATTCACCCCTCCACTTT. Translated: CASRPLWTESYNSPLHF. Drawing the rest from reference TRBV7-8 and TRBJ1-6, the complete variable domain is GAGVSQSPRYKVAKRGQDVALRCDPISGHVSLFWYQQALGQGPEFLTYFQNEAQLDKSGLPSDRFFAERPEGSVSTLKIQRTQQEDSAVYLCASRPLWTESYNSPLHFGNGTRLTVT.

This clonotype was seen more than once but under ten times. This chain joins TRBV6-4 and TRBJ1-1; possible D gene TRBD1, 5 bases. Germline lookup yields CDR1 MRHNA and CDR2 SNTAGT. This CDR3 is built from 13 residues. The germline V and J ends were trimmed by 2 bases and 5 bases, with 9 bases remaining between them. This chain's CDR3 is CASSDNRGTEAFF. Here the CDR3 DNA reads TGTGCCAGCAGTGACAATAGGGGAACTGAAGCTTTCTTT.

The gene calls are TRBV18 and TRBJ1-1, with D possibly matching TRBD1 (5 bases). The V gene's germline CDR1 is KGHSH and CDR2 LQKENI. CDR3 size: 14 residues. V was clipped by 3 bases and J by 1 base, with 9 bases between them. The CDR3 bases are TGTGCCAGCTCACCCCCAGGGCGGAACACTGAAGCTTTCTTT. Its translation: CASSPPGRNTEAFF.

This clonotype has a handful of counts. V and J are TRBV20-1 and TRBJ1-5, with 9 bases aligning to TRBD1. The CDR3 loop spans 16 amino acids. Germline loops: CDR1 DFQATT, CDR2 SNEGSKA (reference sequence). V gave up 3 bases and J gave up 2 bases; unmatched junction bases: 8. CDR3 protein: CSASPQGASGNQPQHF. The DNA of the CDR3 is TGCAGTGCTAGTCCACAGGGGGCTTCGGGCAATCAGCCCCAGCATTTT.

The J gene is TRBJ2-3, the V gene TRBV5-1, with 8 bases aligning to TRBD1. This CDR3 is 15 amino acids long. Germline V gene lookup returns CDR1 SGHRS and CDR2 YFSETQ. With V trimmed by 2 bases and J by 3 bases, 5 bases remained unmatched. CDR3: CASSLSGGDTDTQYF. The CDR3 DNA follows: TGCGCCAGCAGCTTATCAGGGGGCGATACAGATACGCAGTATTTT.

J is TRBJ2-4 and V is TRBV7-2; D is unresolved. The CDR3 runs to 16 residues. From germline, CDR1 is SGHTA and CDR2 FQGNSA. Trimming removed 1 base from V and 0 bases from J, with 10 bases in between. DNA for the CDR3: TGTGCCAGCAGCTTAGGCTTCACAGAAGCCAAAAACATTCAGTACTTC. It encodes CASSLGFTEAKNIQYF.

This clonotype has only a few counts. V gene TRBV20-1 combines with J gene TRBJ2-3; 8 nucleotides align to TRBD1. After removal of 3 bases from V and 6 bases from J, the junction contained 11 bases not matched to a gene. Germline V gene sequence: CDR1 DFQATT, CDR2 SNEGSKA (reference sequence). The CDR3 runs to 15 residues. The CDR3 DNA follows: TGCAGTGCTAGCCAGGCAGGGGGCTTAGGTGATACGCAGTATTTT. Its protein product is CSASQAGGLGDTQYF.

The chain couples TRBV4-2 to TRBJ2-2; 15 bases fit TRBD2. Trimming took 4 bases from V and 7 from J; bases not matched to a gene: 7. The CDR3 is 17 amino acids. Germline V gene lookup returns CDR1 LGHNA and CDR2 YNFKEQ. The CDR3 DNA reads TGTGCCAGCAGCCGATGGACTAGCGGGAGGGGAATCGGGGAGCTGTTTTTT. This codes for CASSRWTSGRGIGELFF.

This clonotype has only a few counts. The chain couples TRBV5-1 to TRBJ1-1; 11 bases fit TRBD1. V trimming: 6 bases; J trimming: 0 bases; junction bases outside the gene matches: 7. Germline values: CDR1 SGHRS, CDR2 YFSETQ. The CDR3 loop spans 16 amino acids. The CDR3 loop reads CASTEGTGGMNTEAFF. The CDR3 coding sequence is TGCGCCAGCACCGAAGGGACAGGGGGTATGAACACTGAAGCTTTCTTT.

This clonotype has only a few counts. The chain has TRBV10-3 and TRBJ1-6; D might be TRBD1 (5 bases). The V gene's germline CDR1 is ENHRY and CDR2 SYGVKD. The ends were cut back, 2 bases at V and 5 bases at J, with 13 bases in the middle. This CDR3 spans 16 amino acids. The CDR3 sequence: CAISEHRFDDNSPLHF. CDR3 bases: TGTGCCATCAGTGAGCACAGGTTCGATGATAATTCACCCCTCCACTTT.

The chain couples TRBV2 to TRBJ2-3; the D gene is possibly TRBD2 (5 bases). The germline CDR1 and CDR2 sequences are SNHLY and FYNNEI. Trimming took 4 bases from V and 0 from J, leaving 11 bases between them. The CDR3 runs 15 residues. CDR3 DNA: TGTGCCAGCAGTGGAGAGGGCCGTAGCACAGATACGCAGTATTTT. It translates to CASSGEGRSTDTQYF.